What follows are 5 T cell receptor beta chains derived from one specimen sequenced in a study of cytomegalovirus exposure and HLA in healthy donors. 13 Jbeta primers and 60 Vbeta primers were used for the PCR. Profiling relied on immunoSEQ multiplex PCR, and the TCRdb table lists in-frame clones only, not all of them. The sample records approximately 110,000 clones, roughly 74% being singletons. What was sequenced was PBMCs. The receptors shown here come from a woman in her fifties or sixties in good health and CMV-seropositive.

The CDR3 DNA sequence: TGTGCCAGCAGCTTCCGAGGGACTAGCGGCTACACCTTC. This codes for CASSFRGTSGYTF. The chain combines TRBV7-9 with TRBJ1-2; a possible D gene is TRBD1 (5 bases). Germline-derived CDR1 and CDR2 are SEHNR and FQNEAQ (reference sequence). CDR3 length: 13 amino acids. V was cut by 3 bases and J by 8 bases, with 13 bases left in between.

V usage is TRBV18 and J usage is TRBJ2-7; possible D gene TRBD1, 6 bases. From germline, CDR1 is KGHSH and CDR2 LQKENI. The length of the CDR3 is 14 residues. The V end lost 6 bases, the J end lost 1 base, and 13 bases lay between the germline ends. The CDR3 sequence is CASSPRQASYEQYF. The CDR3 DNA is TGTGCCAGCTCCCCGCGACAGGCTTCCTACGAGCAGTACTTC.

The chain links TRBV7-2 to TRBJ1-2; no definite D call. Germline CDR1 reads SGHTA; CDR2 reads FQGNSA. V lost 2 bases and J lost 1, with 8 bases in between. The CDR3 totals 14 residues. CDR3 loop: CASSLMESNYGYTF. The DNA for the CDR3 is TGTGCCAGCAGCTTAATGGAGAGTAACTATGGCTACACCTTC. The full variable domain, completed using reference TRBV7-2 and TRBJ1-2, is GAGVSQSPSNKVTEKGKDVELRCDPISGHTALYWYRQSLGQGLEFLIYFQGNSAPDKSGLPSDRFSAERTGGSVSTLTIQRTQQEDSAVYLCASSLMESNYGYTFGSGTRLTVV.

The V and J genes are TRBV7-2 and TRBJ2-5; TRBD2 is a possible D gene (6 bases). The CDR3 is 15 amino acids. Germline V gives CDR1 SGHTA, CDR2 FQGNSA. Trimming left V 0 bases short and J 2 bases short, with 10 bases between. CDR3 loop: CASSLAGGSQETQYF. The CDR3, as DNA: TGTGCCAGCAGCTTAGCGGGGGGTTCACAAGAGACCCAGTACTTC. Complete variable domain (other parts from reference TRBV7-2 and TRBJ2-5): GAGVSQSPSNKVTEKGKDVELRCDPISGHTALYWYRQSLGQGLEFLIYFQGNSAPDKSGLPSDRFSAERTGGSVSTLTIQRTQQEDSAVYLCASSLAGGSQETQYFGPGTRLLVL.

This clone was recorded a few times. The chain recombines TRBV27 with TRBJ2-2, with a possible D match to TRBD2 (5 bases). Germline values: CDR1 MNHEY, CDR2 SMNVEV (reference sequence). V was shortened by 6 bases and J by 4 bases, with 15 bases between the two germline ends. The CDR3 covers 15 residues. DNA of the CDR3: TGTGCCAGCAGCCATGGCGGGCTTCCCACCGGGGAGCTGTTTTTT. This gives the protein CASSHGGLPTGELFF.